Presented here are 22 T cell receptor beta chains from one specimen sequenced in a study of early T cells in non-severe SARS-CoV-2 infection (dated by TCRdb to about 2021). Library preparation used 5' RACE. Instrument on record: NextSeq 500. Through fastp at Q25 and MiXCR, TCRdb rebuilt clones from the public reads, retaining in-frame beta chains. Merged by CDR3 protein, the rows form single entries marked with the most common genes and DNA. The sample yields fewer than 85,000 distinct CDR3 sequences; about 16% were counted once. The ten largest clones add up to around 10% of the sample. Sequencing was carried out using whole blood. Receptors originate from an adult who was a healthcare worker with PCR-confirmed SARS-CoV-2 infection or an uninfected control (not recorded which).

This clonotype was observed many times. The chain carries TRBV2 and TRBJ2-1; 7 bases align to TRBD1. From germline, CDR1 is SNHLY and CDR2 FYNNEI. This CDR3 has 13 amino acids. V was clipped by 6 bases and J by 8 bases; unmatched bases: 7. The CDR3 DNA reads TGTGCCAGCAGGGCCGGGACAGACGATGAGCAGTTCTTC. This codes for CASRAGTDDEQFF.

This chain links TRBV28 with TRBJ2-5; D gene ambiguous. The CDR3 has 14 residues. Germline loops: CDR1 MDHEN, CDR2 SYDVKM. Trimming shortened V by 2 bases and J by 1 base, and 8 bases separated the two germline ends. CDR3 bases: TGTGCCAGCAGTTTACAGGCACGCCAAGAGACCCAGTACTTC. The encoded protein is CASSLQARQETQYF.

In its sample, this clonotype was seen many times. The chain is built from TRBV29-1 and TRBJ2-3, with 8 nucleotides matching TRBD2. V was clipped by 5 bases and J by 0 bases; unmatched bases: 1. The germline CDR1 and CDR2 sequences are SQVTM and ANQGSEA. The CDR3 has 13 residues. CDR3 nucleotide sequence: TGCAGCGTTAAGCGGGGGAGCACAGATACGCAGTATTTT. Amino acid sequence: CSVKRGSTDTQYF.

This clonotype was recorded a few times. V gene TRBV30 combines with J gene TRBJ2-1; 8 bases map to TRBD2. CDR1 is GTSNPN and CDR2 is SVGIG in the germline V gene (reference sequence). J lost 6 bases, V lost 0 bases, and 4 bases had no gene match. The CDR3 spans 14 residues. CDR3 protein: CAWSVLSGSNEQFF. Here the CDR3 DNA reads TGTGCCTGGAGTGTCCTAAGCGGGAGCAATGAGCAGTTCTTC. Full variable domain (outside the CDR3, taken from reference TRBV30 and TRBJ2-1): SQTIHQWPATLVQPVGSPLSLECTVEGTSNPNLYWYRQAAGRGLQLLFYSVGIGQISSEVPQNLSASRPQDRQFILSSKKLLLSDSGFYLCAWSVLSGSNEQFFGPGTRLTVL.

V is TRBV20-1 and J is TRBJ2-1; 14 bases are shared with TRBD2. Germline CDR1 is DFQATT and CDR2 is SNEGSKA (reference sequence). This CDR3 is 18 amino acids long. The V and J ends lost 3 bases and 6 bases, in that order; junction bases with no gene match: 13. The CDR3 nucleotides read TGCAGTGCTAGTGGGACTAGCGGGAGTAGGGGTGGGGGCAATGAGCAGTTCTTC. It translates to CSASGTSGSRGGGNEQFF.

V usage is TRBV11-2 and J usage is TRBJ2-1; 8 bases are a match to TRBD1. Trimming at V came to 3 bases and at J to 5 bases, leaving 3 bases not matched to a gene. CDR3 size: 14 residues. Germline V gene lookup returns CDR1 SGHAT and CDR2 FQNNGV. CDR3 amino acids: CASSFGTGNNEQFF. CDR3 sequence (DNA): TGTGCCAGCAGCTTCGGGACAGGTAACAATGAGCAGTTCTTC.

The chain recombines TRBV27 with TRBJ1-5, with D tentatively TRBD1 (5 bases). CDR3 size: 14 residues. The germline gives CDR1 MNHEY, CDR2 SMNVEV (reference sequence). The V and J ends lost 7 bases and 3 bases respectively, with 13 bases between them. The CDR3: CASTPAGANQPQHF. In DNA form, the CDR3 reads TGTGCCAGCACCCCCGCCGGGGCCAATCAGCCCCAGCATTTT.

The V gene is TRBV20-1, the J gene TRBJ2-7; D might be TRBD1 (6 bases). CDR3 length: 11 amino acids. The germline V gene has CDR1 DFQATT and CDR2 SNEGSKA (reference sequence). The ends were cut back, 8 bases at V and 3 bases at J, with 11 bases in the middle. The CDR3 DNA is TGCAGTACCTCGGACAGCTACGAGCAGTACTTC. This gives the protein CSTSDSYEQYF.

This clonotype appeared a few times. The gene calls are TRBV16 and TRBJ2-7; D may be TRBD2 (6 bases). Germline V gene sequence: CDR1 KGHSY, CDR2 FQNENV. The CDR3 has 13 amino acids. The V end lost 4 bases, the J end lost 6 bases, and 13 bases lay between the germline ends. CDR3 loop: CASSPVPGGEQYF. CDR3 nucleotides: TGTGCCAGCAGCCCCGTACCCGGGGGCGAGCAGTACTTC.

A few counts support this clonotype. V gene TRBV7-9 combines with J gene TRBJ1-1; a possible D gene is TRBD1 (6 bases). Deletions cut 5 bases from V and 6 bases from J, with 13 bases between. Germline CDR1 and CDR2: SEHNR and FQNEAQ (reference sequence). This CDR3 has 13 amino acids. The CDR3 loop reads CASSLRGIAEAFF. The CDR3 DNA follows: TGTGCCAGCAGCCTAAGGGGGATCGCTGAAGCTTTCTTT. The whole variable domain, remainder taken from reference TRBV7-9 and TRBJ1-1, is DTGVSQNPRHKITKRGQNVTFRCDPISEHNRLYWYRQTLGQGPEFLTYFQNEAQLEKSRLLSDRFSAERPKGSFSTLEIQRTEQGDSAMYLCASSLRGIAEAFFGQGTRLTVV.

This chain connects TRBV27 to TRBJ2-2; maybe TRBD2 (6 bases). The CDR3 has 13 amino acids. The germline V and J ends were trimmed by 4 bases and 12 bases, with 15 bases remaining between them. CDR1 and CDR2 from the germline V gene are MNHEY and SMNVEV (reference sequence). CDR3 coding DNA: TGTGCCAGCAGTTGGTCCCCGGCGGGGCAGCTGTTTTTT. Translation: CASSWSPAGQLFF.

This clonotype has more than one count but fewer than ten. V is TRBV28 and J is TRBJ2-7; 10 bases map to TRBD1. The CDR3 covers 14 residues. With V trimmed by 6 bases and J by 3 bases, 5 bases remained unmatched. Germline V gene sequence: CDR1 MDHEN, CDR2 SYDVKM. CDR3 amino acids: CASRRGQGLYEQYF. The DNA for the CDR3 is TGTGCCAGCAGGCGGGGACAGGGGCTCTACGAGCAGTACTTC.

This clonotype was counted ten times or more. V gene TRBV7-3 combines with J gene TRBJ1-1, with 8 positions matching TRBD1. Unmatched junction bases numbered 3, after V lost 2 bases and J lost 1 base. This CDR3 is 15 amino acids long. The germline gives CDR1 SGHTA, CDR2 FQGTGA. The CDR3 sequence is CASSLQGARNTEAFF. The CDR3 nucleotides read TGTGCCAGCAGCTTACAGGGGGCGAGGAACACTGAAGCTTTCTTT.

V gene TRBV29-1 combines with J gene TRBJ2-3; 7 bases agree with TRBD1. V dropped 5 bases and J dropped 0; count of bases not matched to a gene: 11. The CDR3 runs 16 residues. Germline-derived CDR1 and CDR2 are SQVTM and ANQGSEA. The DNA for the CDR3 is TGCAGCGTTACTGACAGGGATTGGCGTAGCACAGATACGCAGTATTTT. Translated, it gives CSVTDRDWRSTDTQYF.

The rearrangement uses TRBV4-1 and TRBJ1-2; D is ambiguous. V lost 2 bases, J lost 2 bases, and 3 bases lay in between. The germline V gene encodes CDR1 MGHRA and CDR2 YSYEKL. The CDR3 contains 12 residues. The CDR3 region has the DNA TGCGCCAGCAGCCAACAAAACTATGGCTACACCTTC. Residues: CASSQQNYGYTF.

The table lists this clonotype with a count of one. This chain's CDR3 is CASSFFRSGELFF. The CDR3 region has the DNA TGCGCCAGCAGCTTCTTTCGGAGCGGGGAGCTGTTTTTT. This rearrangement joins TRBV5-1 to TRBJ2-2; D ambiguous. Trimming removed 2 bases at V and 7 bases at J, with 9 bases between. In germline, CDR1 is SGHRS, CDR2 YFSETQ. This CDR3 has 13 amino acids.

In this sample, this clonotype turned up many times. The V gene is TRBV7-6, the J gene TRBJ2-5; the D gene is possibly TRBD2 (6 bases). V lost 6 bases, J lost 3 bases, and 20 bases lay in between. This CDR3 is built from 16 residues. Germline-derived CDR1 and CDR2 are SGHVS and FNYEAQ. The chain's CDR3 is CASSAVSGRGKETQYF. CDR3 bases: TGTGCCAGCAGTGCAGTCTCGGGACGGGGGAAAGAGACCCAGTACTTC. Drawing the rest from reference TRBV7-6 and TRBJ2-5, the complete variable domain is GAGVSQSPRYKVTKRGQDVALRCDPISGHVSLYWYRQALGQGPEFLTYFNYEAQQDKSGLPNDRFSAERPEGSISTLTIQRTEQRDSAMYRCASSAVSGRGKETQYFGPGTRLLVL.

The sample holds a few counts of this clonotype. The chain couples TRBV6-5 to TRBJ2-1, with 11 positions matching TRBD1. Germline assignment: CDR1 MNHEY and CDR2 SVGAGI. The CDR3 covers 16 residues. J lost 4 bases, V lost 4 bases, and 6 bases had no gene match. The CDR3 bases are TGTGCCAGCAGTTCTATCGGGACAGGGGGTTACAATGAGCAGTTCTTC. Its translation is CASSSIGTGGYNEQFF.

The chain employs TRBV7-8 and TRBJ2-3; 9 nucleotides align to TRBD1. The J segment lost 2 bases and the V segment lost 5 bases, leaving 8 bases of the junction unmatched. This CDR3 has 16 amino acids. Germline loops: CDR1 SGHVS, CDR2 FQNEAQ. This CDR3 is CASSPRTGDTTDTQYF. Written as DNA, the CDR3 is TGTGCCAGCAGCCCCCGGACAGGGGATACCACAGATACGCAGTATTTT.

Ten or more counts support this clonotype. V and J are TRBV19 and TRBJ2-7; possible D gene TRBD2, 5 bases. V was pared by 7 bases and J by 0 bases, with 7 bases between. The V gene's germline CDR1 is LNHDA and CDR2 SQIVND (reference sequence). The length of the CDR3 is 12 residues. In DNA, the CDR3 is TGTGCCAGTACGGGAAGCTCCTACGAGCAGTACTTC. Residues: CASTGSSYEQYF.

This clonotype was seen a handful of times. The chain uses TRBV5-3 and TRBJ2-7; TRBD1 is a possible D gene (5 bases). TRBV5-3 falls under the ORF class, with uncertain function. CDR3 length equals 17 residues. The V and J ends lost 2 bases and 1 base respectively, with 19 bases between them. DNA for the CDR3: TGTGCCAGAAGCTTTAAGCCCTGGCAGGGATCATCCTACGAGCAGTACTTC. Encoded protein: CARSFKPWQGSSYEQYF.

This clonotype was seen ten or more times. This chain uses TRBV7-6 with TRBJ2-3, with 11 bases fitting TRBD2. CDR1 and CDR2 from the germline V gene are SGHVS and FNYEAQ. Trimming cost V 4 bases and J 4 bases; bases outside gene matches: 7. The CDR3 has 16 amino acids. The CDR3: CASSSVGLAGSDTQYF. Here the CDR3 DNA reads TGTGCCAGCAGCTCCGTCGGACTAGCGGGTTCAGATACGCAGTATTTT.